Detailed here is one T cell receptor (beta chain). The antigen it recognizes is unknown. Nothing much larger sits one base from this clone, and base qualities are not available. The immunoSEQ Assay, a bias-controlled multiplex PCR, was used to amplify TCRbeta CDR3 regions from genomic DNA. The authors' pipeline ran thus. Nucleated cell counts per sample were estimated from amplification of reference gene primers within the assay. To quantify the absolute abundance of each unique TCRbeta CDR3 rearrangement, sequence reads were collapsed and filtered. For each sample, productive Simpson clonality was calculated as the square root of Simpson's diversity index over productive rearrangements. TCRdb limited this immuneACCESS table to in-frame rearrangements with V and J called. A share of clones is missing; checked studies link under half to unresolved V genes, and the rest is unexplained. From that table come the V and J calls and clone size; the DNA was used to work out D and trimming. Here the sample has some 180,000 clones; nearly 90% occur a single time. In total, the top ten clones hold roughly a fifth of the sample.

The source of the sample is a study of blood T cell repertoires in COVID-19 (dated by TCRdb to 2020 to 2022). Regarding the research as a whole: Samples from collaborators originated in the United States, Italy and Spain and spanned both the acute and convalescent phases of COVID-19. The prospective study material was composed of cDNA or gDNA derived from T cells, B-cell-depleted T cells, or PBMCs. The repertoires were released in a freely available public database meant as a resource for research on the immune response to SARS-CoV-2. The samples were drawn from two sources: the first 160 participants of the ongoing ImmuneRACE study, and over 950 subjects contributed by 6 global collaborators. Deeply sampled blood TCRbeta repertoires from subjects exposed to, actively infected with, or recovered from COVID-19 were included in the dataset. Sample metadata almost always included a de-identified subject ID, COVID-19 status, age in years and sex. Where HLA class I and class II types were available, the types were taken from metadata supplied by the sample provider, not from assay-based typing.

General findings and caveats noted by the study authors: Clinical and demographic metadata were provided uncurated, with the amount varying by source and participant.

Collaborating institutions collected whole blood in K2EDTA tubes following their own protocols. Collaborator samples were shipped for TCRbeta analysis as frozen whole blood, isolated PBMCs, or DNA extracted from either sample type. The TCR originated in a man in his 60s with active or convalescent COVID-19. Sequencing was carried out using peripheral blood.

The bases read TGTGCCAGCAGCTTCGGGAGTAGCTTCAATGAGCAGTTCTTC. It codes for CASSFGSSFNEQFF. Rearrangement joined TRBV5-6 to TRBJ2-1, and TRBD2 may be the D gene, going by 6 matching bases. CDR1 and CDR2, per the germline V gene, are SGHDT and YYEEEE. Inclusive of the bounding cysteine and phenylalanine, the CDR3 is 14 residues long. The sequence is cut down to CDR3 DNA, 42 bases in frame from base 1. V is clipped by 2 bases and J by 6 bases, and the sequence between their germline boundaries is 12 bases long.